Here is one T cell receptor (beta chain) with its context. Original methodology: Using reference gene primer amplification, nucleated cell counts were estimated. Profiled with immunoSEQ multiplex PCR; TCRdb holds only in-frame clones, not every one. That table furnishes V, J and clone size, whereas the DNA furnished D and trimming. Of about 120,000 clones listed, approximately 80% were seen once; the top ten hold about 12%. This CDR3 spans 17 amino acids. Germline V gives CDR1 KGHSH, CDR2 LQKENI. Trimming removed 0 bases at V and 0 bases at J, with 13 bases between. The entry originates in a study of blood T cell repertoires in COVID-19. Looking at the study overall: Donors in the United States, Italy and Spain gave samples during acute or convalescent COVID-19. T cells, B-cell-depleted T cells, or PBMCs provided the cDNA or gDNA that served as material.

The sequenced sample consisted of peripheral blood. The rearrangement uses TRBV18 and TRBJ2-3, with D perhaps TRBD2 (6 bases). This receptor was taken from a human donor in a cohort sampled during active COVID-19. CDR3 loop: CASSPPQRAPSTDTQYF. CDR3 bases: TGTGCCAGCTCACCACCCCAGCGGGCCCCAAGCACAGATACGCAGTATTTT.